This T cell receptor (beta chain) was observed in a study of T cell responses to AZD1222 COVID-19 vaccine (dated by TCRdb to about 2021). For context, the study as a whole: Because spike-specific TCR depth and breadth did not differ between the two schedules, AZD1222 recipients who got a second dose at roughly 4 weeks were pooled with those who got a second dose at roughly 12 weeks. Trial participants were enrolled by age into subgroups of 18-55, 56-69 and 70-plus years, and around 150, 29 and 61 TCR-sequenced participants, respectively, were included in these subgroups. TCR sequencing covered fewer than 250 trial participants: 207 given two doses of AZD1222 and 26 given two doses of MenACWY control vaccine.

The time point label, as the study defines it: baseline before first vaccination. The vaccinee samples were drawn from two UK trials, COV001 and COV002, one of which was a single-blind randomized controlled phase 2/3 trial testing AZD1222 (ChAdOx1 nCoV-19) in healthy adults. For TCRbeta chain sequencing, PBMC samples from trial participants were taken at day 0 and at day 28 after the second dose. This clone was observed a single time. Its antigen target is currently unknown. No quality values exist for individual bases; no much larger clone is one base distant. Summary of the overall study and its limitations: Nearly half of unique spike-specific TCRs reportedly recognized epitopes outside regions mutated in the B.1.351 and B.1.1.7 variants. Spike-specific TCR breadth and depth rose significantly after two AZD1222 doses compared with day 0 and with MenACWY recipients. Conclusions about previously exposed vaccinees are limited, since just six AZD1222 recipients were seropositive for SARS-CoV-2 at baseline. No day 14 peak-response samples were available, so repertoires were characterized only after the peak T cell response. Participants were mostly white British and included more females than males, and it was suggested by the authors that clonal diversity may have been underestimated. In the small 56-69-year group, the increase in depth fell short of significance, most likely because of low power. The vaccine-associated CD4 TCRs covered the entire spike protein, and the dominant responses fell in regions 160-218 and 743-854.

From the germline V gene, CDR1 is MDHEN and CDR2 is SYDVKM. V is cut back by 5 bases and J by 10 bases, with 13 bases in the junction unmatched. Inclusive of the bounding cysteine and phenylalanine, the CDR3 is 15 residues long. The DNA shown is the 45-base CDR3, in frame from base 1. The CDR3 regions of human TCRbeta chains were analyzed by immunosequencing. Concerning the study's data processing: Repertoire TCRs were matched against a reference library of SARS-CoV-2-specific TCRs generated with the MIRA antigen-specificity platform. Breadth meant the fraction of unique TCRs that were SARS-CoV-2-associated, whereas depth meant the fraction of total T cells that were SARS-CoV-2-associated. Each spike-specific TCR was assigned to its reactive spike region and to a CD4 or CD8 class using the MIRA data. Log10-transformed breadth and depth values were compared by one-way ANOVA with Sidak's multiple comparisons tests. Entries here come from immuneACCESS through TCRdb and include only in-frame sequences with V and J called. Some clones fail to appear in such tables; in the studies checked, an unresolved V gene covers under half of the shortfall, and the cause of the remainder is unknown. V and J calls and clone size are those listed in that table; D and trimming were worked out from the DNA. In this sample the table shows 90,000 to 100,000 clones, about 89% of which occur a single time. The ten top clones hold just under 7.5% of the sample.

The sequence joins TRBV28 to TRBJ2-1, with 8 central nucleotides matching TRBD2. Sample: peripheral blood, taken on day 0 of AZD1222 vaccination. The sequence was collected from an adult in good health. For the CDR3, the sequence is CASSIYSGTRGEQFF. The bases are TGTGCCAGCAGTATATACTCCGGGACTAGGGGGGAGCAGTTCTTC.